This is a list of T cell receptor beta chains from one sample in a study of blood T cell repertoires in COVID-19. The data were produced by immunoSEQ multiplex PCR, yet TCRdb's version contains in-frame clones alone and is incomplete. This sample has 200,000 to 250,000 clones; around 83% occur once, and the top ten carry less than 8%. The specimen was peripheral blood. The receptors here all came from a woman aged 45-65 years with acute or convalescent COVID-19. Both conserved end residues are part of each CDR3. A D gene is named only where the DNA matches it firmly. The size field is filled for only some rows; it gives once, few, many or a size class.

d_call j_call v_call clone_size cdr3_nt cdr3_aa
- TRBJ2-2 TRBV7-2 - TGTGCCAGCAGCTCCCAGGGCACCGGGGAGCTGTTTTTT CASSSQGTGELFF
- TRBJ1-5 TRBV29-1 few TGCAGCGTTGCGGAGGGGAGGAATAATCAGCCCCAGCATTTT CSVAEGRNNQPQHF
- TRBJ1-2 TRBV3-1/TRBV3-2 - TGTGCCAGCAGCCAAGATATGACAGCGACCACTAACTATGGCTACACCTTC CASSQDMTATTNYGYTF
- TRBJ1-1 TRBV4-1 - TGCGCCAGCAGCCAAGATAAGGTCCAGGTGGTTGCCACTGAAGCTTTCTTT CASSQDKVQVVATEAFF
- TRBJ1-2 TRBV5-1 - TGCGCCAGCAGCCCCTCGACAGGAGGAAGTTTTGGCTACACCTTC CASSPSTGGSFGYTF
- TRBJ1-1 TRBV6-2/TRBV6-3 - TGTGCCAGCAGTCCATCTACCACAGTTCGGACTGAAGCTTTCTTT CASSPSTTVRTEAFF
- TRBJ2-7 TRBV7-2 once TGTGCCAGCAGCCGGGACACCTACTACGAGCAGTACTTC CASSRDTYYEQYF
- TRBJ1-1 TRBV7-2 once TGTGCCAGCAGCTTAGCCCTAGGGGAGGGGACTGAAGCTTTCTTT CASSLALGEGTEAFF
TRBD2 TRBJ2-3 TRBV4-3 once TGCGCCAGCAGCCAAGGTAGCGGGGGGGGCCGGGATACGCAGTATTTT CASSQGSGGGRDTQYF
- TRBJ1-2 TRBV4-1 - TGCGCCAGCAGCCACAATCAGGGTAACTATGGCTACACCTTC CASSHNQGNYGYTF
TRBD2 TRBJ2-1 TRBV7-6 - TGTGCCAGCAGCGCCGTGTATGGGGCCGGGAGGAATGAGCAGTTCTTC CASSAVYGAGRNEQFF
- TRBJ2-7 TRBV5-1 - TGCGCCAGCAAAGTCTCCGGGACATCGAGCTCCTACGAGCAGTACTTC CASKVSGTSSSYEQYF
TRBD1 TRBJ2-2 TRBV27 - TGTGCCAGCAGTCCGCGACAGGGGGGCAGGGAGCTGTTTTTT CASSPRQGGRELFF
TRBD2 TRBJ2-3 TRBV18 once TGTGCCAGCTCACCTAGCGGGAGCGCAGATACGCAGTATTTT CASSPSGSADTQYF
- TRBJ1-1 TRBV10-2 few TGCGCCAGCAAAGATCCGGGGGTGGCATTAAAAGCTTTCTTT CASKDPGVALKAFF
- TRBJ2-2 TRBV7-6 - TGTGCCAGCAGCTTAATGCTGGGGGCAGAAACCGGGGAGCTGTTTTTT CASSLMLGAETGELFF
- TRBJ2-7 TRBV7-2 - TGTGCCAGCAGCCCCCAGGGGCGACCGCCCTACGAGCAGTACTTC CASSPQGRPPYEQYF
- TRBJ1-3 TRBV9 - TGTGCCAGCAGCGTAGATGACAGCTTAAACTCTGGAAACACCATATATTTT CASSVDDSLNSGNTIYF
- TRBJ2-2 TRBV27 - TGTGCCAGCAGTTTCGGGATCCCAAACACCGGGGAGCTGTTTTTT CASSFGIPNTGELFF
- TRBJ2-1 TRBV3-1/TRBV3-2 - TGTGCCAGCAGCCGCACTTTAAGCTCCTACAATGAGCAGTTCTTC CASSRTLSSYNEQFF
TRBD1 TRBJ1-2 TRBV4-1 - TGCGCCAGCAGCCAAGCCCCACAGGGGGAAAACTATGGCTACACCTTC CASSQAPQGENYGYTF
- TRBJ2-1 TRBV3-1/TRBV3-2 few TGTGCCAGCAGCCAAGAGCTCCCCGCGTACAATGAGCAGTTCTTC CASSQELPAYNEQFF